This T cell receptor beta chain was observed in a study of T-cell memory formation after mild COVID-19. Notes on the study in general: Mostly located in CM and EM were contracting CD4+ clones, with contracting CD8+ clones located in EMRA. Second-wave clones reaching peak frequency on day 37 lacked confirmed SARS-CoV-2 specificity. Several responding clones turned up in pre-infection memory, indicating that cross-reactive memory may have taken part.

This clonotype was detected a few times. Its antigen is unidentified. 5'RACE with constant-segment primers yielded barcoded, UMI-tagged TCR alpha and TCR beta cDNA libraries. TCRdb reprocessed the 5' RACE reads with MiXCR, giving one entry per CDR3 protein. The table lists roughly 86,000 distinct CDR3 sequences, less than 15% of them singletons. The clonotype comes from a young man who had mild COVID-19 (a few samples of this study predate the infection). Cell type and time point are not known. The sample comprised PBMCs or a T cell subset sorted from them (not recorded which).

The CDR3 region has the DNA TGTGCCAGCAGCGTTTCCGGGACTAGAAGAGAGACCCAGTACTTC. The encoded protein is CASSVSGTRRETQYF. The chain uses TRBV9 and TRBJ2-5; 8 nucleotides match TRBD2. CDR1 and CDR2 (germline): SGDLS, YYNGEE. There are 15 residues in the CDR3. Trimming removed 2 bases from V and 4 bases from J; junction bases left unmatched: 7. The complete variable domain, with remaining parts taken from reference TRBV9 and TRBJ2-5, reads DSGVTQTPKHLITATGQRVTLRCSPRSGDLSVYWYQQSLDQGLQFLIQYYNGEERAKGNILERFSAQQFPDLHSELNLSSLELGDSALYFCASSVSGTRRETQYFGPGTRLLVL.